These 18 T cell receptor beta chains were sequenced from one sample in a study of cytomegalovirus exposure and HLA in healthy donors. PCR employed 60 Vbeta and 13 Jbeta primers. Generated by immunoSEQ multiplex PCR, the TCRdb table keeps only in-frame clones and is missing some. The data contain roughly 130,000 clones, roughly 77% of them singletons. What was sequenced was PBMCs. The source is a female donor in good health and CMV-seronegative.

The rearrangement uses TRBV5-1 and TRBJ2-7; 8 positions match TRBD1. The germline CDR1 and CDR2 sequences are SGHRS and YFSETQ. This CDR3 is built from 12 residues. V dropped 4 bases and J dropped 3; count of bases not matched to a gene: 0. As DNA, the CDR3 is TGCGCCAGCAGCGGACAGGGCTACGAGCAGTACTTC. It is translated as CASSGQGYEQYF. Filled out from reference TRBV5-1 and TRBJ2-7, the complete variable domain reads KAGVTQTPRYLIKTRGQQVTLSCSPISGHRSVSWYQQTPGQGLQFLFEYFSETQRNKGNFPGRFSGRQFSNSRSEMNVSTLELGDSALYLCASSGQGYEQYFGPGTRLTVT.

The V and J genes are TRBV7-9 and TRBJ1-2; TRBD1 is a possible D gene (5 bases). The CDR3 loop spans 16 amino acids. CDR1 and CDR2 from the germline V gene are SEHNR and FQNEAQ (reference sequence). The ends were cut back, 5 bases at V and 5 bases at J, with 21 bases in the middle. The CDR3: CASSPEGPPKLYGYTF. CDR3 nucleotides: TGTGCCAGCAGCCCGGAGGGGCCCCCGAAACTATATGGCTACACCTTC. The full variable domain, completed using reference TRBV7-9 and TRBJ1-2, is DTGVSQNPRHKITKRGQNVTFRCDPISEHNRLYWYRQTLGQGPEFLTYFQNEAQLEKSRLLSDRFSAERPKGSFSTLEIQRTEQGDSAMYLCASSPEGPPKLYGYTFGSGTRLTVV.

This sequence joins TRBV10-3 and TRBJ1-2; D not certain. V was clipped by 3 bases and J by 5 bases, with 13 bases between them. The CDR3 is made up of 14 amino acids. CDR1 is ENHRY and CDR2 is SYGVKD in the germline V gene. The CDR3 loop is CAISDFEAEYGYTF. In nucleotides, the CDR3 is TGTGCCATCAGTGACTTCGAAGCGGAGTATGGCTACACCTTC.

The rearrangement uses TRBV7-2 and TRBJ2-7; possibly TRBD1 for D (5 bases). CDR3 size: 12 residues. V was trimmed by 5 bases and J by 7 bases, leaving 12 bases between them. Germline assignment: CDR1 SGHTA and CDR2 FQGNSA. In DNA form, the CDR3 reads TGTGCCAGCAGCCCATCCAGGGTTGAGCAGTACTTC. It encodes CASSPSRVEQYF.

This clone was counted only a few times. The V call is TRBV20-1, the J call TRBJ1-2; no definite D call. V was cut by 5 bases and J by 4 bases, with 8 bases left in between. CDR1 is DFQATT, CDR2 SNEGSKA, per germline (reference sequence). This CDR3 has 11 amino acids. The DNA for the CDR3 is TGCAGTGCTGGGGAGATCTATGGCTACACCTTC. Protein sequence: CSAGEIYGYTF.

The rearrangement links TRBV6-5 to TRBJ2-1; 7 bases align to TRBD2. Per germline, CDR1 MNHEY and CDR2 SVGAGI. This CDR3 has 15 amino acids. V gave up 7 bases and J gave up 2 bases; unmatched junction bases: 8. For the CDR3, the DNA is TGTGCCAGCACCCCCACGGGAGGTACCTACAATGAGCAGTTCTTC. The encoded protein is CASTPTGGTYNEQFF.

This sequence joins TRBV4-1 and TRBJ2-7; D remains unclear. V lost 4 bases to trimming and J lost 5 bases, with 6 bases between them. Germline V lookup: CDR1 MGHRA, CDR2 YSYEKL. The CDR3 has 11 amino acids. CDR3 sequence (DNA): TGCGCCAGCAGCCCTGGAGACGAGCAGTACTTC. Its protein product is CASSPGDEQYF.

The rearrangement joins TRBV19 to TRBJ1-2; 8 nucleotides agree with TRBD1. V dropped 3 bases and J dropped 3; count of bases not matched to a gene: 3. CDR3 length: 14 amino acids. Germline CDR1 LNHDA, CDR2 SQIVND (reference sequence). CDR3 nucleotides: TGTGCCAGTAGTATGCCAGGGGGCTACTATGGCTACACCTTC. This codes for CASSMPGGYYGYTF.

V gene TRBV6-1 combines with J gene TRBJ1-3, with a tentative D call TRBD1 (5 bases). This CDR3 is built from 19 residues. Between the trimmed V and J ends, which lost 0 bases and 3 bases, there was a span of 21 bases. The germline gives CDR1 MNHNS, CDR2 SASEGT. CDR3 loop: CASSEALRSQGLYGNTIYF. Here the CDR3 DNA reads TGTGCCAGCAGTGAAGCGCTTCGGTCCCAGGGTCTTTATGGAAACACCATATATTTT.

The V and J genes are TRBV9 and TRBJ2-1, with TRBD2 matching over 9 bases. This CDR3 has 16 amino acids. Trimming at V came to 0 bases and at J to 2 bases, leaving 3 bases not matched to a gene. Germline CDR1 reads SGDLS; CDR2 reads YYNGEE. CDR3 region: CASSVVASGAYNEQFF. CDR3 in DNA: TGTGCCAGCAGCGTAGTAGCTAGCGGGGCCTACAATGAGCAGTTCTTC.

The chain has TRBV7-9 and TRBJ1-5; a weak D match, TRBD1 (5 bases). The V and J ends lost 3 bases and 4 bases respectively, with 7 bases between them. The CDR3 runs to 13 residues. Germline values: CDR1 SEHNR, CDR2 FQNEAQ (reference sequence). CDR3 DNA sequence: TGTGCCAGCAGCTTGACAGATAATCAGCCCCAGCATTTT. Amino acids: CASSLTDNQPQHF.

This sequence joins TRBV27 and TRBJ2-1, with D maybe TRBD1 (5 bases). Germline V gene lookup returns CDR1 MNHEY and CDR2 SMNVEV (reference sequence). The CDR3 is made up of 13 amino acids. The germline V and J ends were trimmed by 6 bases and 5 bases, with 11 bases remaining between them. CDR3 sequence (DNA): TGTGCCAGCAGGACAGTAAAGCACAATGAGCAGTTCTTC. The encoded protein is CASRTVKHNEQFF.

The chain has TRBV6-5 and TRBJ2-5, with 7 bases aligning to TRBD1. The germline CDR1 and CDR2 sequences are MNHEY and SVGAGI. This CDR3 is built from 13 residues. Trimming cost V 6 bases and J 5 bases; bases outside gene matches: 6. The CDR3 coding sequence is TGTGCCAGCAGAAGGACAGGCGCGGAGACCCAGTACTTC. It translates to CASRRTGAETQYF.

The rearrangement uses TRBV11-3 and TRBJ2-3, with D possibly being TRBD2 (6 bases). V lost 0 bases, J lost 6 bases, and 16 bases lay in between. Germline V lookup: CDR1 SGHNT, CDR2 YENEEA. This CDR3 has 16 residues. The CDR3 here is CASSLEASVFSDTQYF. The CDR3 DNA sequence: TGTGCCAGCAGCTTAGAGGCTAGCGTTTTTTCGGATACGCAGTATTTT.

This clone is medium-sized (0.01 to 0.1%) by share. The chain has TRBV29-1 and TRBJ1-2; perhaps TRBD1 as D (5 bases). V lost 4 bases to trimming and J lost 0 bases, with 12 bases between them. The germline V gene encodes CDR1 SQVTM and CDR2 ANQGSEA. CDR3 length: 14 amino acids. CDR3 sequence reads: CSVGDRGTNYGYTF. The CDR3 DNA sequence: TGCAGCGTTGGTGACAGAGGAACTAACTATGGCTACACCTTC.

CDR3 sequence (DNA): TGTGCCAGCAGCTTAGTAACTAGCGGGGTTTACAATGAGCAGTTCTTC. Its protein product is CASSLVTSGVYNEQFF. This chain connects TRBV11-2 to TRBJ2-1; 10 nucleotides align to TRBD2. This CDR3 is built from 16 residues. Germline loops: CDR1 SGHAT, CDR2 FQNNGV. The junction had 4 bases not matched to a gene; V was cut back by 1 base and J by 4 bases.

The chain uses TRBV5-1 and TRBJ1-1; TRBD1 might be the D (5 bases). There are 14 residues in the CDR3. In germline, CDR1 is SGHRS, CDR2 YFSETQ. V lost 4 bases, J lost 0 bases, and 10 bases lay in between. In DNA form, the CDR3 reads TGCGCCAGCAGCCTCGGGACTTTGAACACTGAAGCTTTCTTT. This sequence encodes CASSLGTLNTEAFF.

V gene TRBV6-6 combines with J gene TRBJ1-2; unclear D gene. Trimming left V 0 bases short and J 6 bases short, with 11 bases between. There are 14 residues in the CDR3. Germline assignment: CDR1 MNHNY and CDR2 SVGAGI (reference sequence). The CDR3 nucleotides are TGTGCCAGCAGTTACTCGGTAGGGAGGAATGGCTACACCTTC. Its protein is CASSYSVGRNGYTF.